Following are 20 T cell receptor beta chains from one sample sequenced in a study of CD8+ T cells in alopecia areata. Sequencing templates came from extracted RNA that was reverse transcribed into cDNA. The assay was immunoSEQ multiplex PCR, and TCRdb's table has in-frame clones only and misses some. The data hold about 200,000 clones, with roughly 50% observed a single time. The treatment denotes: oral pan-JAK inhibitor, 5-10 mg twice daily. The material sequenced was CD4+ T cells sorted from blood, taken at week 24, from a patient treated with tofacitinib. The receptor set was obtained from a human donor with alopecia areata.

The chain combines TRBV7-9 with TRBJ2-5, with a possible D match to TRBD2 (6 bases). The CDR3 has 15 amino acids. Trimming took off 5 bases at V and 0 bases at J, with 13 bases between the two ends. Per the germline V gene, CDR1 is SEHNR and CDR2 is FQNEAQ (reference sequence). CDR3 protein: CASSMDGLYQETQYF. CDR3 sequence (DNA): TGTGCCAGCAGCATGGACGGACTATACCAAGAGACCCAGTACTTC. The whole variable domain, filled in from reference TRBV7-9 and TRBJ2-5, reads DTGVSQNPRHKITKRGQNVTFRCDPISEHNRLYWYRQTLGQGPEFLTYFQNEAQLEKSRLLSDRFSAERPKGSFSTLEIQRTEQGDSAMYLCASSMDGLYQETQYFGPGTRLLVL.

The genes are TRBV29-1 and TRBJ1-1; weak D call: TRBD1 (5 bases). Germline loops: CDR1 SQVTM, CDR2 ANQGSEA. CDR3 length equals 13 residues. V shed 6 bases and J shed 6 bases, with 17 bases lying between them. Here the CDR3 DNA reads TGCAGCGTGGGCGACAGAGCCGGTTCTGAAGCTTTCTTT. Amino acid sequence: CSVGDRAGSEAFF.

This clone has only one observation. This chain connects TRBV4-3 to TRBJ1-5, with no clear D. The CDR3 loop spans 14 amino acids. Trimming cost V 0 bases and J 6 bases, with 9 bases left between them. Germline V lookup: CDR1 LGHNA, CDR2 YSLEER. The CDR3 DNA reads TGCGCCAGCAGCCAAGATCGGGGTGGTCAGCCCCAGCATTTT. Protein sequence: CASSQDRGGQPQHF.

The J gene is TRBJ1-2, the V gene TRBV30; D remains ambiguous. Trimming took 0 bases from V and 13 from J, leaving 12 bases between them. Germline V CDR1 and CDR2: GTSNPN, SVGIG (reference sequence). The CDR3 totals 11 residues. The CDR3 spells CAWSVADPATF. The CDR3 nucleotides read TGTGCCTGGAGTGTAGCCGACCCCGCCACCTTC. The complete variable domain, with remaining parts taken from reference TRBV30 and TRBJ1-2, reads SQTIHQWPATLVQPVGSPLSLECTVEGTSNPNLYWYRQAAGRGLQLLFYSVGIGQISSEVPQNLSASRPQDRQFILSSKKLLLSDSGFYLCAWSVADPATFGSGTRLTVV.

This chain connects TRBV4-3 to TRBJ2-1, with D unclear. The CDR3 has 15 residues. CDR1 and CDR2 from the germline V gene are LGHNA and YSLEER. Between the trimmed V and J ends, which lost 4 bases and 4 bases, there was a span of 14 bases. CDR3: CASSLRHGNYNEQFF. The CDR3 DNA is TGCGCCAGCAGCCTAAGACATGGCAATTACAATGAGCAGTTCTTC.

This clone has more than one count but fewer than ten. The chain has TRBV29-1 and TRBJ2-7, with TRBD1 matching 7 bases. The CDR3 sequence is 13 residues long. The germline CDR1 and CDR2 sequences are SQVTM and ANQGSEA. V was pared by 4 bases and J by 0 bases, with 3 bases of the junction left unmatched. The CDR3 nucleotides read TGCAGCGTTGGACAGGGTTTCTCCTACGAGCAGTACTTC. Translated: CSVGQGFSYEQYF.

V usage is TRBV9 and J usage is TRBJ2-3; the match to TRBD2 covers 8 bases. The CDR3 runs 16 residues. CDR1 SGDLS and CDR2 YYNGEE come from the germline V gene. The trim removed 0 bases at V and 3 bases at J, leaving 6 bases unmatched. The CDR3 loop reads CASSVGVLAVTDTQYF. In DNA form, the CDR3 reads TGTGCCAGCAGCGTAGGGGTACTAGCGGTGACAGATACGCAGTATTTT.

V and J are TRBV28 and TRBJ2-7; TRBD2 agrees at 10 bases. CDR3 length: 17 amino acids. Germline V CDR1 and CDR2: MDHEN, SYDVKM. J gave up 5 bases and V 5 bases, and 15 bases lay outside the gene matches. CDR3 nucleotides: TGTGCCAGCAGTCTCCGGTGGAGCGGGAGGGCCTCGCACGAGCAGTACTTC. The encoded protein is CASSLRWSGRASHEQYF.

This clone appeared a few times. The rearrangement links TRBV13 to TRBJ2-7; TRBD2 matches 7 bases. Germline CDR1 reads PRHDT; CDR2 reads FYEKMQ (reference sequence). V gave up 3 bases and J gave up 0 bases; unmatched junction bases: 2. CDR3 size: 14 residues. The CDR3 sequence is CASSLRGFSYEQYF. The CDR3 DNA sequence: TGTGCCAGCAGCTTGCGGGGGTTCTCCTACGAGCAGTACTTC.

This chain links TRBV4-1 with TRBJ2-3, with 13 nucleotides matching TRBD2. J lost 6 bases, V lost 2 bases, and 5 bases had no gene match. The germline gives CDR1 MGHRA, CDR2 YSYEKL. The CDR3 is 16 amino acids. This chain's CDR3 is CASSQPTSGRWDTQYF. For the CDR3, the DNA is TGCGCCAGCAGCCAACCGACTAGCGGGAGGTGGGATACGCAGTATTTT.

CDR3 loop: CASFFFRERDNEQFF. The CDR3 nucleotides read TGTGCCAGCTTCTTCTTCCGGGAGCGAGACAATGAGCAGTTCTTC. The rearrangement links TRBV18 to TRBJ2-1, with D possibly being TRBD2 (6 bases). Germline V lookup: CDR1 KGHSH, CDR2 LQKENI. CDR3 length equals 15 residues. Deletions cut 7 bases from V and 5 bases from J, with 18 bases between.

This clone was seen a handful of times. The rearrangement joins TRBV7-2 to TRBJ1-6, with 7 positions matching TRBD1. Germline V gene data show CDR1 as SGHTA and CDR2 as FQGNSA. CDR3 length: 16 residues. With V trimmed by 5 bases and J by 7 bases, 11 bases remained unmatched. The CDR3 DNA is TGTGCCAGCAGCCCCACACAGGGGAGGAGAAATTCACCCCTCCACTTT. Amino acids: CASSPTQGRRNSPLHF.

This CDR3 is CASSYLRNEQYF. Written as DNA, the CDR3 is TGTGCCAGCAGTTATTTACGGAACGAGCAGTACTTC. This sequence joins TRBV6-6 and TRBJ2-7; D not certain. CDR3 length equals 12 residues. V was pared by 3 bases and J by 5 bases, with 8 bases between. The germline CDR1 and CDR2 sequences are MNHNY and SVGAGI (reference sequence).

The V gene is TRBV2, the J gene TRBJ2-3; no reliable D call. The CDR3 has 12 amino acids. V lost 8 bases and J 2 bases, leaving 8 bases between the germline ends. The germline CDR1 and CDR2 sequences are SNHLY and FYNNEI. The CDR3 DNA reads as TGTGCCAGCCGGGTGTACACAGATACGCAGTATTTT. Translated: CASRVYTDTQYF.

V and J are TRBV7-8 and TRBJ2-7; D unresolved. The length of the CDR3 is 14 residues. The V end lost 5 bases, the J end lost 2 bases, and 13 bases lay between the germline ends. From germline, CDR1 is SGHVS and CDR2 FQNEAQ. CDR3: CASSPPGPAYEQYF. The DNA for the CDR3 is TGTGCCAGCAGCCCCCCCGGGCCCGCCTACGAGCAGTACTTC.

The rearrangement joins TRBV29-1 to TRBJ2-3, with a weak D call TRBD2 (5 bases). The germline V and J ends were trimmed by 3 bases and 0 bases, with 10 bases remaining between them. The germline CDR1 and CDR2 sequences are SQVTM and ANQGSEA. CDR3 length: 14 residues. This CDR3 is CSVDWTGSTDTQYF. The CDR3, as DNA: TGCAGCGTTGACTGGACGGGGAGCACAGATACGCAGTATTTT.

The chain recombines TRBV30 with TRBJ2-1; TRBD1 matches at 7 bases. Germline V gene data show CDR1 as GTSNPN and CDR2 as SVGIG (reference sequence). This CDR3 is 12 amino acids long. V lost 6 bases, J lost 6 bases, and 5 bases stayed unmatched. This chain's CDR3 is CACDRDPNEQFF. In DNA, the CDR3 is TGTGCCTGCGACAGGGATCCCAATGAGCAGTTCTTC.

V usage is TRBV27 and J usage is TRBJ1-2; tentatively, D is TRBD1 (5 bases). The V and J ends lost 5 bases and 5 bases respectively, with 24 bases between them. Per the germline V gene, CDR1 is MNHEY and CDR2 is SMNVEV (reference sequence). The CDR3 covers 17 residues. CDR3 coding DNA: TGTGCCAGCAGTGACCTCTTTCAGGGCAGGCCAGGTTATGGCTACACCTTC. This sequence encodes CASSDLFQGRPGYGYTF.

For this clone: This CDR3 is also generated by other DNA sequences in the sample. The V call is TRBV5-1, the J call TRBJ2-7, with unresolved D. The CDR3 runs to 12 residues. Germline V gives CDR1 SGHRS, CDR2 YFSETQ. V dropped 0 bases and J dropped 4 bases, with 5 bases sitting between them. The CDR3 loop is CASSLVGYEQYF. The DNA for the CDR3 is TGCGCCAGCAGCTTGGTTGGTTACGAGCAGTACTTC.

V and J are TRBV28 and TRBJ2-2, with D unclear. V lost 6 bases and J lost 5, with 10 bases in between. The CDR3 is 13 residues long. Per the germline V gene, CDR1 is MDHEN and CDR2 is SYDVKM. CDR3 loop: CASSRGPTGELFF. CDR3 nucleotide sequence: TGTGCCAGCAGCCGAGGACCGACCGGGGAGCTGTTTTTT.